This entry lists 30 T cell receptor beta chains sequenced from one sample in a study of blood T cell repertoires in COVID-19. Clones were read by immunoSEQ multiplex PCR, and TCRdb kept only the in-frame ones, dropping some. The data contain approximately 180,000 clones, 89% of them seen just once; the ten biggest clones take up around 2.3%. Source material: PBMCs or T cells enriched from blood (not recorded which). The receptors were sampled from a woman aged 40 to 50 with acute COVID-19.

The chain carries TRBV7-9 and TRBJ1-4; no firm D call. There are 13 residues in the CDR3. Germline V gives CDR1 SEHNR, CDR2 FQNEAQ (reference sequence). Trimming removed 2 bases at V and 3 bases at J, with 4 bases between. The DNA of the CDR3 is TGTGCCAGCAGCTTAAGCCCTAATGAAAAACTGTTTTTT. Translated, it gives CASSLSPNEKLFF.

The chain joins TRBV5-4 to TRBJ2-7, with TRBD1 matching 7 bases. Looked up from germline, CDR1 is SGHNT and CDR2 is YYREEE (reference sequence). CDR3 size: 13 residues. Trimming at V came to 3 bases and at J to 2 bases, leaving 2 bases not matched to a gene. The CDR3 loop reads CASSSGQPYEQYF. CDR3 coding DNA: TGTGCCAGCAGCTCGGGACAGCCCTACGAGCAGTACTTC. Combining the CDR3 with reference TRBV5-4 and TRBJ2-7 gives the whole variable domain ETGVTQSPTHLIKTRGQQVTLRCSSQSGHNTVSWYQQALGQGPQFIFQYYREEENGRGNFPPRFSGLQFPNYSSELNVNALELDDSALYLCASSSGQPYEQYFGPGTRLTVT.

The rearrangement uses TRBV6-5 and TRBJ1-1; D is perhaps TRBD1 (5 bases). The germline V gene has CDR1 MNHEY and CDR2 SVGAGI. The V gene lost 0 bases and the J gene lost 8 bases, with 10 bases spanning the gap. The CDR3 has 13 residues. The CDR3 sequence: CASSYSPGLEAFF. The CDR3 nucleotides are TGTGCCAGCAGTTACTCTCCGGGACTCGAAGCTTTCTTT.

The rearrangement uses TRBV12-3 or TRBV12-4 and TRBJ2-3; D is uncertain. V gave up 4 bases and J gave up 4 bases, with 6 bases separating them. The CDR3 extends over 12 amino acids. Here the CDR3 reads CASSSVSDTQYF. The CDR3, as DNA: TGTGCCAGCAGTTCAGTCTCAGATACGCAGTATTTT.

This sequence joins TRBV5-6 and TRBJ1-1; 11 bases line up with TRBD1. Trimming at V came to 3 bases and at J to 10 bases, leaving 5 bases not matched to a gene. Germline loops: CDR1 SGHDT, CDR2 YYEEEE. The CDR3 spans 13 residues. The CDR3 DNA reads as TGTGCCAGCAGCTCCGGACAGGGGGCTGGAGCTTTCTTT. Translated: CASSSGQGAGAFF.

The V call is TRBV10-1, the J call TRBJ2-7; 16 nucleotides match TRBD2. V lost 6 bases and J lost 5; bases outside the gene matches: 7. The CDR3 has 16 amino acids. CDR1 is WNHNN and CDR2 is SYGVQD in the germline V gene (reference sequence). Here the CDR3 DNA reads TGCGCCAGCAGGCCGGGACTAGCGGGAGGGGGTCACGAGCAGTACTTC. Translating it yields CASRPGLAGGGHEQYF.

The chain links TRBV27 to TRBJ1-1; a possible D gene is TRBD1 (5 bases). Per germline, CDR1 MNHEY and CDR2 SMNVEV (reference sequence). The CDR3 consists of 13 residues. V dropped 6 bases and J dropped 3 bases, with 11 bases sitting between them. The CDR3 is CASRGGWYTEAFF. The CDR3, as DNA: TGTGCCAGCAGGGGGGGGTGGTACACTGAAGCTTTCTTT.

A word on this clone: The germline gene is not matched at one end of the junction; a read error may be the cause. This chain links TRBV7-7 with TRBJ1-4, with 9 bases that match TRBD1. The CDR3 is made up of 15 amino acids. CDR1 is SSHAT, CDR2 FNYEAQ, per germline (reference sequence). CDR3 bases: TGTGCTAGCAGCTTAGGGACAGGGCGAGATGAAAAACTGTTTTTT. It yields the protein CASSLGTGRDEKLFF. Looking up the rest from reference TRBV7-7 and TRBJ1-4 gives the full variable domain: GAGVSQSPRYKVTKRGQDVTLRCDPISSHATLYWYQQALGQGPEFLTYFNYEAQPDKSGLPSDRFSAERPEGSISTLTIQRTEQRDSAMYRCASSLGTGRDEKLFFGSGTQLSVL.

V usage is TRBV28 and J usage is TRBJ1-6, with 7 bases that match TRBD1. There are 14 residues in the CDR3. The germline gives CDR1 MDHEN, CDR2 SYDVKM. The V gene end was trimmed by 2 bases and the J gene end by 6 bases; junction bases not matched to a gene: 1. The CDR3 spells CASSLTGVNSPLHF. The CDR3 DNA sequence: TGTGCCAGCAGTTTAACAGGGGTTAATTCACCCCTCCACTTT.

This rearrangement joins TRBV6-5 to TRBJ2-1; 7 bases align to TRBD2. Per germline, CDR1 MNHEY and CDR2 SVGAGI. V shed 5 bases, J shed 9 bases, and the junction held 13 bases outside the gene matches. The CDR3 is made up of 15 amino acids. CDR3 protein: CASSKDYAPGGEQFF. DNA of the CDR3: TGTGCCAGCAGTAAGGACTACGCCCCGGGGGGTGAGCAGTTCTTC.

This clone came up once. The chain combines TRBV28 with TRBJ2-5; possibly TRBD1 for D (7 bases). Germline V CDR1 and CDR2: MDHEN, SYDVKM. This CDR3 is built from 17 residues. V dropped 3 bases and J dropped 5 bases, with 22 bases sitting between them. CDR3 protein: CASSFQGGRGLRETQYF. DNA of the CDR3: TGTGCCAGCAGTTTTCAGGGGGGTCGGGGGCTACGGGAGACCCAGTACTTC.

The J gene is TRBJ2-6, the V gene TRBV7-2; D is possibly TRBD2 (7 bases). Germline V CDR1 and CDR2: SGHTA, FQGNSA. This CDR3 is 16 amino acids long. Trimming took 6 bases from V and 2 from J, leaving 14 bases between them. The CDR3 DNA reads TGTGCCAGCAGATCTTCGGGGGGCACTGGGGCCAACGTCCTGACTTTC. Translating it yields CASRSSGGTGANVLTF.

This sequence joins TRBV28 and TRBJ1-1, with D possibly being TRBD1 (6 bases). Germline V lookup: CDR1 MDHEN, CDR2 SYDVKM. Trimming removed 8 bases at V and 4 bases at J, with 17 bases between. The CDR3 loop spans 14 amino acids. As DNA, the CDR3 is TGTGCCAGCGGTGACCCAGGGGCGGGCACTGAAGCTTTCTTT. It encodes CASGDPGAGTEAFF.

The V gene is TRBV5-5, the J gene TRBJ2-3, with 15 bases lining up with TRBD2. This CDR3 is built from 19 residues. J lost 1 base, V lost 2 bases, and 8 bases had no gene match. CDR1 SGHKS and CDR2 YYEKEE come from the germline V gene (reference sequence). The CDR3 region is CASSLRTSGGAFGTDTQYF. CDR3 DNA sequence: TGTGCCAGCAGCTTACGGACTAGCGGGGGGGCCTTTGGCACAGATACGCAGTATTTT.

The gene calls are TRBV11-3 and TRBJ2-1; a weak D match, TRBD2 (6 bases). Germline V gene lookup returns CDR1 SGHNT and CDR2 YENEEA. V was shortened by 2 bases and J by 0 bases, with 11 bases between the two germline ends. The CDR3 runs to 16 residues. The CDR3 here is CASSLTSWSSYNEQFF. The CDR3 region has the DNA TGTGCCAGCAGCTTAACTAGCTGGAGCTCCTACAATGAGCAGTTCTTC.

The rearrangement links TRBV5-1 to TRBJ2-1; 11 bases are shared with TRBD2. The CDR3 sequence is 15 residues long. Germline V gene lookup returns CDR1 SGHRS and CDR2 YFSETQ. With 0 bases clipped from V and 6 bases from J, the junction kept 2 bases outside the gene matches. The CDR3: CASSLVSGGVNEQFF. CDR3 nucleotides: TGCGCCAGCAGCTTGGTTAGCGGGGGGGTCAATGAGCAGTTCTTC.

Only one count was recorded for this clone. V and J are TRBV3-1 (or the pseudogene TRBV3-2) and TRBJ2-4, with 8 bases lining up with TRBD2. Germline-derived CDR1 and CDR2 are LGHDT and YNNKEL (reference sequence). The CDR3 loop spans 18 amino acids. V dropped 3 bases and J dropped 2; count of bases not matched to a gene: 12. CDR3 bases: TGTGCCAGCAGCCAGCATGCGACGGGAGGGCCCCCCAAAAACATTCAGTACTTC. Translated, it gives CASSQHATGGPPKNIQYF.

This rearrangement joins TRBV6-4 to TRBJ1-4, with TRBD1 as a possible D gene (6 bases). This CDR3 is 17 amino acids long. The germline V gene has CDR1 MRHNA and CDR2 SNTAGT. Trimming took 0 bases from V and 3 from J, leaving 14 bases between them. The CDR3: CASSDSSGRGPNEKLFF. DNA of the CDR3: TGTGCCAGCAGTGACTCGAGTGGGCGGGGGCCTAATGAAAAACTGTTTTTT.

This chain connects TRBV11-2 to TRBJ1-1; D unclear. This CDR3 has 16 amino acids. CDR1 is SGHAT, CDR2 FQNNGV, per germline. Trimming cost V 6 bases and J 0 bases, with 17 bases left between them. The CDR3 sequence is CASRTSTRTVNTEAFF. CDR3 nucleotide sequence: TGTGCCAGCAGAACAAGCACACGAACAGTGAACACTGAAGCTTTCTTT.

The genes are TRBV24-1 and TRBJ2-1, with D maybe TRBD1 (6 bases). V was shortened by 2 bases and J by 12 bases, with 10 bases between the two germline ends. The CDR3 totals 12 residues. Per germline, CDR1 KGHDR and CDR2 SFDVKD. The CDR3 sequence is CATSDSGQWQFF. CDR3 sequence (DNA): TGTGCCACCAGTGATTCAGGACAGTGGCAGTTCTTC.

This clone came up a few times. The chain recombines TRBV27 with TRBJ2-7; D remains ambiguous. The V gene's germline CDR1 is MNHEY and CDR2 SMNVEV (reference sequence). The CDR3 contains 16 residues. V dropped 6 bases and J dropped 0 bases, with 18 bases sitting between them. CDR3 region: CASRILRLIFSYEQYF. CDR3 bases: TGTGCCAGCAGGATCCTAAGACTTATTTTCTCCTACGAGCAGTACTTC.

The J gene is TRBJ2-1, the V gene TRBV7-6; 8 bases match TRBD2. V shed 4 bases, J shed 8 bases, and the junction held 13 bases outside the gene matches. Germline V gene sequence: CDR1 SGHVS, CDR2 FNYEAQ. The CDR3 extends over 16 amino acids. CDR3 nucleotide sequence: TGTGCCAGCAGCTGGCCCCGGGGTAGCGGGGCCGATGAGCAGTTCTTC. Its protein product is CASSWPRGSGADEQFF.

The CDR3 DNA sequence: TGTGCCAGCAGTCCCCCGGGGCAGCCCCAGCATTTT. This translates into CASSPPGQPQHF. The gene calls are TRBV27 and TRBJ1-5; no clear D gene. V was shortened by 5 bases and J by 7 bases, with 9 bases between the two germline ends. Germline CDR1 MNHEY, CDR2 SMNVEV (reference sequence). The CDR3 extends over 12 amino acids.

The chain joins TRBV11-2 to TRBJ1-5; 7 bases fit TRBD1. Unmatched junction bases numbered 7, after V lost 3 bases and J lost 2 bases. CDR3 size: 16 residues. Germline-derived CDR1 and CDR2 are SGHAT and FQNNGV. This CDR3 reads CASSLTGTGGNQPQHF. Written as DNA, the CDR3 is TGTGCCAGCAGCTTGACAGGGACGGGGGGCAATCAGCCCCAGCATTTT. Full variable domain (remainder filled in from reference TRBV11-2 and TRBJ1-5): EAGVAQSPRYKIIEKRQSVAFWCNPISGHATLYWYQQILGQGPKLLIQFQNNGVVDDSQLPKDRFSAERLKGVDSTLKIQPAKLEDSAVYLCASSLTGTGGNQPQHFGDGTRLSIL.

The chain couples TRBV27 to TRBJ1-2; the match to TRBD1 covers 10 bases. The CDR3 length is 14 residues. J was trimmed by 6 bases and V by 5 bases; bases with no gene match: 6. Germline CDR1 and CDR2: MNHEY and SMNVEV (reference sequence). CDR3 amino acids: CASSRTGGLNGYTF. The CDR3 DNA sequence: TGTGCCAGCAGTCGGACAGGGGGTCTAAATGGCTACACCTTC.

V gene TRBV10-3 combines with J gene TRBJ1-1, with D possibly TRBD1 on 5 matching bases. Germline assignment: CDR1 ENHRY and CDR2 SYGVKD. The CDR3 runs to 13 residues. V was cut by 6 bases and J by 8 bases, with 16 bases left in between. The CDR3 coding sequence is TGTGCCATCAGAGATGGGGCCCCGAAGGAAGCTTTCTTT. As protein: CAIRDGAPKEAFF.

The V call is TRBV6-5, the J call TRBJ1-1; D remains unclear. The germline gives CDR1 MNHEY, CDR2 SVGAGI. The CDR3 covers 14 residues. Trimming removed 2 bases from V and 1 base from J, with 8 bases in between. The CDR3 spells CASSYVPSNTEAFF. The CDR3 DNA reads TGTGCCAGCAGTTACGTTCCTTCGAACACTGAAGCTTTCTTT.

This clone was picked up one time. V is TRBV19 and J is TRBJ2-7; a possible D gene is TRBD2 (6 bases). CDR1 and CDR2 from the germline V gene are LNHDA and SQIVND (reference sequence). Trimming shortened V by 7 bases and J by 4 bases, and 11 bases separated the two germline ends. This CDR3 spans 12 amino acids. The CDR3 region is CASTDGGYEQYF. CDR3 DNA sequence: TGTGCCAGTACAGACGGGGGTTACGAGCAGTACTTC. The complete variable domain, with remaining parts taken from reference TRBV19 and TRBJ2-7, reads DGGITQSPKYLFRKEGQNVTLSCEQNLNHDAMYWYRQDPGQGLRLIYYSQIVNDFQKGDIAEGYSVSREKKESFPLTVTSAQKNPTAFYLCASTDGGYEQYFGPGTRLTVT.

V gene TRBV7-9 combines with J gene TRBJ2-3, with TRBD1 as a possible D gene (5 bases). The germline V gene encodes CDR1 SEHNR and CDR2 FQNEAQ (reference sequence). Trimming stripped 5 bases from V and 2 bases from J, with 11 bases between. The CDR3 loop spans 14 amino acids. In DNA form, the CDR3 reads TGTGCCAGCAGCCGTACAGGAGTCACAGATACGCAGTATTTT. Protein sequence: CASSRTGVTDTQYF.

The chain is built from TRBV28 and TRBJ1-6, with 9 positions matching TRBD1. This CDR3 spans 15 amino acids. Germline-derived CDR1 and CDR2 are MDHEN and SYDVKM. V lost 5 bases to trimming and J lost 10 bases; unmatched junction nucleotides: 9. The CDR3 DNA reads as TGTGCCAGCAGTCGAGGAGGGACAGGGCAATCACCCCTCCACTTT. As protein: CASSRGGTGQSPLHF.